Below, 3 T cell receptor beta chains from the same sample are listed, as sequenced in a study of patients and donors after allogeneic stem cell transplantation. One entry per CDR3 protein, called by TCRdb with MiXCR from the RT-PCR reads. The sample has about 960,000 distinct CDR3 sequences, around 17% seen once. Sequences were obtained from blood, either unsorted or a sorted T cell fraction (not recorded which). These receptors all stem from a human donor who was either an allogeneic HSCT recipient or a stem cell or donor lymphocyte infusion donor (not recorded which). It is not recorded whose cells these are; they may come from a transplant donor.

This clonotype showed up many times. V and J are TRBV12-3 or TRBV12-4 and TRBJ2-2; TRBD2 matches at 10 bases. The CDR3 length is 15 residues. V was clipped by 6 bases and J by 3 bases; unmatched bases: 4. CDR3 DNA sequence: TGTGCCAGCAGGCCCACTAGCGGGGACACCGGGGAGCTGTTTTTT. Protein: CASRPTSGDTGELFF.

The chain has TRBV7-8 and TRBJ1-5, with D hard to call. Trimming left V 5 bases short and J 5 bases short, with 13 bases between. Per germline, CDR1 SGHVS and CDR2 FQNEAQ. The CDR3 is 14 residues long. This chain's CDR3 is CASSPVSADQPQHF. Here the CDR3 DNA reads TGTGCCAGCAGCCCCGTGTCAGCGGATCAGCCCCAGCATTTT.

This clonotype showed up just a few times. J is TRBJ2-3 and V is TRBV27; TRBD2 aligns across 7 bases. V was pared by 7 bases and J by 0 bases, with 13 bases of the junction left unmatched. Germline CDR1 reads MNHEY; CDR2 reads SMNVEV (reference sequence). The CDR3 sequence is 17 residues long. CDR3 protein: CASTTRRLAVSTDTQYF. The CDR3 DNA reads as TGTGCCAGCACGACTCGCCGGCTAGCGGTGAGCACAGATACGCAGTATTTT.